These 9 T cell receptor beta chains originate from one sample sequenced in a study of vaccination and CD4 T cells after COVID-19. Sequencing of DNA taken from cultured CD4+ T cells relied on the Oncomine TCR Beta short-read assay. TCRdb used MiXCR to reprocess the PCR reads, holding one entry per CDR3 protein. The sample contains approximately 7,000 distinct CDR3 sequences, over 50% of which appear only once. Which antigens these TCRs recognize remains unknown. Treatment in this sample: roughly 11-day PBMC culture with coronavirus spike peptide pools or control peptides (ViraFEST assay). Pre-COVID-19 pandemic sampling (2011-2018) yielded the unexposed donor's CD4+ T cells. Specimen: CD4+ T cells from blood, cultured in vitro. These receptors were taken from a human donor in good health.

About this clonotype itself: An end of the junction differs from the germline gene, which may be a read error. The rearrangement uses TRBV28 and TRBJ2-5; 7 bases fit TRBD1. CDR1 is MDHEN, CDR2 SYDVKM, per germline. The CDR3 extends over 15 amino acids. Here the CDR3 DNA reads TGTGCCAGCAGTCAAGGGGGCACGAGGGAAGAAACCCAGTACTTC. This sequence encodes CASSQGGTREETQYF.

V is TRBV28 and J is TRBJ2-5; D is perhaps TRBD2 (6 bases). This CDR3 region has 11 residues. The ends were cut back, 10 bases at V and 5 bases at J, with 11 bases in the middle. Looked up from germline, CDR1 is MDHEN and CDR2 is SYDVKM. CDR3 loop: CATEGRETQYF. The CDR3 DNA reads as TGTGCCACTGAGGGGAGGGAGACCCAGTACTTC.

This sequence joins TRBV18 and TRBJ1-5, with a weak D call TRBD1 (6 bases). This CDR3 is built from 15 residues. Per the germline V gene, CDR1 is KGHSH and CDR2 is LQKENI. V lost 4 bases and J 2 bases, leaving 12 bases between the germline ends. CDR3 nucleotides: TGTGCCAGCTCACAACAGGGCAATGGCAATCAGCCCCAGCATTTT. Its translation is CASSQQGNGNQPQHF.

This chain links TRBV15 with TRBJ1-1, with D tentatively TRBD1 (6 bases). The V end was cut by 2 bases, the J end by 12 bases, with 19 bases between. Germline CDR1 and CDR2: LNHNV and YYDKDF (reference sequence). The CDR3 loop spans 14 amino acids. In nucleotides, the CDR3 is TGTGCCACCAGCAGACCCGGGGGCACTCCTCCTACTTTCTTT. Residues: CATSRPGGTPPTFF.

This clonotype showed up just a few times. The chain joins TRBV7-2 to TRBJ1-3, with D possibly being TRBD1 (5 bases). V dropped 4 bases and J dropped 8 bases, with 15 bases sitting between them. From germline, CDR1 is SGHTA and CDR2 FQGNSA. The CDR3 runs 14 residues. In DNA, the CDR3 is TGTGCCAGCAGCTGGGGGAAGATGGGGCACACCATATATTTT. Encoded protein: CASSWGKMGHTIYF.

This clonotype has just a few counts. The V gene is TRBV6-5, the J gene TRBJ1-6; D remains unclear. Trimming removed 0 bases at V and 6 bases at J, with 9 bases between. CDR3 length equals 15 residues. Germline assignment: CDR1 MNHEY and CDR2 SVGAGI. Here the CDR3 DNA reads TGTGCCAGCAGTTACTCCGTCCGAATTAATTCACCCCTCCACTTT. Translated, it gives CASSYSVRINSPLHF.

This clonotype turned up a few times. The V gene is TRBV7-9, the J gene TRBJ1-2; TRBD1 matches at 9 bases. The CDR3 consists of 16 residues. The germline CDR1 and CDR2 sequences are SEHNR and FQNEAQ (reference sequence). J lost 3 bases, V lost 6 bases, and 11 bases had no gene match. The DNA for the CDR3 is TGTGCCAGCAGACAGGGGACAGGGTCGATGGACTATGGCTACACCTTC. Amino acid sequence: CASRQGTGSMDYGYTF. Based on the CDR3 plus reference TRBV7-9 and TRBJ1-2, the full variable domain is DTGVSQNPRHKITKRGQNVTFRCDPISEHNRLYWYRQTLGQGPEFLTYFQNEAQLEKSRLLSDRFSAERPKGSFSTLEIQRTEQGDSAMYLCASRQGTGSMDYGYTFGSGTRLTVV.

J is TRBJ1-2 and V is TRBV27; 8 bases line up with TRBD1. The CDR3 consists of 16 residues. Germline CDR1 is MNHEY and CDR2 is SMNVEV (reference sequence). The V segment lost 10 bases and the J segment 2 bases; nucleotides outside the gene matches: 15. The CDR3 DNA reads TGTGCCACCCGCCCTCTGACAGGGGCGGGAAACTATGGCTACACCTTC. This translates into CATRPLTGAGNYGYTF.

This clonotype was seen a few times. The chain couples TRBV15 to TRBJ2-1; a possible D gene is TRBD2 (5 bases). Germline V gene data show CDR1 as LNHNV and CDR2 as YYDKDF (reference sequence). V was cut by 8 bases and J by 4 bases, with 15 bases left in between. CDR3 length: 14 amino acids. The CDR3 loop reads CATSTGKTYNEQFF. CDR3 sequence (DNA): TGTGCCACCTCCACGGGGAAAACGTACAATGAGCAGTTCTTC. The whole variable domain, filled in from reference TRBV15 and TRBJ2-1, reads DAMVIQNPRYQVTQFGKPVTLSCSQTLNHNVMYWYQQKSSQAPKLLFHYYDKDFNNEADTPDNFQSRRPNTSFCFLDIRSPGLGDTAMYLCATSTGKTYNEQFFGPGTRLTVL.